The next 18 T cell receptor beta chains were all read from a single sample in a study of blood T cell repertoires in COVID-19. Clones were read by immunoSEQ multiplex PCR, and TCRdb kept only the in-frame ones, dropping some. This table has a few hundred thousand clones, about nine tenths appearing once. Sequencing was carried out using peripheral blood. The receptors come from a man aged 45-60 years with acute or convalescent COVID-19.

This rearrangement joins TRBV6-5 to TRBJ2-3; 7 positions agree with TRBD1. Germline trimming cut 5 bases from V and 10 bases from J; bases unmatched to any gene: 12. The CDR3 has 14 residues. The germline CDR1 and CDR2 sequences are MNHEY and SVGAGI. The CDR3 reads CASSTGVTPAPQYF. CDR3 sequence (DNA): TGTGCCAGCAGTACAGGGGTGACTCCGGCACCGCAGTATTTT.

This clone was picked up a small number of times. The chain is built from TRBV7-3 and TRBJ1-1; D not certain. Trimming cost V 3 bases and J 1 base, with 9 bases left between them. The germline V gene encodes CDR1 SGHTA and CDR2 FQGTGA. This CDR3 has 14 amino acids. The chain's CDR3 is CASSFSGPNTEAFF. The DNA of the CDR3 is TGTGCCAGCAGCTTCTCAGGTCCGAACACTGAAGCTTTCTTT.

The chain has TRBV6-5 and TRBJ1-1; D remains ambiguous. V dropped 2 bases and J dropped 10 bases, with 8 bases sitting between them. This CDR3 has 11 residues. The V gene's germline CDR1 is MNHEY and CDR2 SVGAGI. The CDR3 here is CASSYAGGAFF. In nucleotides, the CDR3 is TGTGCCAGCAGTTACGCAGGAGGAGCTTTCTTT.

The CDR3 is CASIDTSYTEAFF. The CDR3 DNA reads as TGTGCCAGCATTGATACAAGTTACACTGAAGCTTTCTTT. V usage is TRBV25-1 and J usage is TRBJ1-1; D remains ambiguous. CDR1 and CDR2 from the germline V gene are MGHDK and SYGVNS. CDR3 length equals 13 residues. V was shortened by 7 bases and J by 3 bases, with 12 bases between the two germline ends.

CDR3 bases: TGCGCCAGCAGCGAAACCAGTGCCGGAAACACCATATATTTT. This gives the protein CASSETSAGNTIYF. The gene calls are TRBV5-1 and TRBJ1-3; D gene ambiguous. Germline-derived CDR1 and CDR2 are SGHRS and YFSETQ. V lost 4 bases to trimming and J lost 4 bases, with 12 bases between them. This CDR3 comprises 14 residues.

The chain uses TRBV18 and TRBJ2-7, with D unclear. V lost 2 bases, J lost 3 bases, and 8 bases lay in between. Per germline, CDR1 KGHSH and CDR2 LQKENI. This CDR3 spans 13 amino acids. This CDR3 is CASSPNSNYEQYF. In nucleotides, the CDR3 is TGTGCCAGCTCACCAAACAGTAACTACGAGCAGTACTTC. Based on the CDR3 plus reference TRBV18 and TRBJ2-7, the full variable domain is NAGVMQNPRHLVRRRGQEARLRCSPMKGHSHVYWYRQLPEEGLKFMVYLQKENIIDESGMPKERFSAEFPKEGPSILRIQQVVRGDSAAYFCASSPNSNYEQYFGPGTRLTVT.

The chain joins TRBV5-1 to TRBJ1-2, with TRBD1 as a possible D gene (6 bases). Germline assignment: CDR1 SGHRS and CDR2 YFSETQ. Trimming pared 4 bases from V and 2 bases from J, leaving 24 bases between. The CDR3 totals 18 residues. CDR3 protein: CASSPRRDTYYVNYGYTF. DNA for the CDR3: TGCGCCAGCAGCCCGAGAAGGGACACCTACTACGTCAACTATGGCTACACCTTC. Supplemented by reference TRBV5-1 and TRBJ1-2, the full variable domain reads KAGVTQTPRYLIKTRGQQVTLSCSPISGHRSVSWYQQTPGQGLQFLFEYFSETQRNKGNFPGRFSGRQFSNSRSEMNVSTLELGDSALYLCASSPRRDTYYVNYGYTFGSGTRLTVV.

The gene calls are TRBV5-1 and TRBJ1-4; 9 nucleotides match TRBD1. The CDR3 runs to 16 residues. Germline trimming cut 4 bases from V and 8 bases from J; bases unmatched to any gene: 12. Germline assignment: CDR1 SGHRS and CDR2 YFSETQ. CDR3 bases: TGCGCCAGCAGCCCGGTGGGACAGGGTTTGAGGGAAAAACTGTTTTTT. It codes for CASSPVGQGLREKLFF.

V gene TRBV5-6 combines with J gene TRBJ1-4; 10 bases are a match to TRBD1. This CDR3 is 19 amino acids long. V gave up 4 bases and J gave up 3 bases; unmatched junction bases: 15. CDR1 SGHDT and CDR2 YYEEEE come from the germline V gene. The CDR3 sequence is CASSRDRDRGQWANEKLFF. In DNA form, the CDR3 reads TGTGCCAGCAGCCGAGACCGGGACAGGGGCCAATGGGCTAATGAAAAACTGTTTTTT.

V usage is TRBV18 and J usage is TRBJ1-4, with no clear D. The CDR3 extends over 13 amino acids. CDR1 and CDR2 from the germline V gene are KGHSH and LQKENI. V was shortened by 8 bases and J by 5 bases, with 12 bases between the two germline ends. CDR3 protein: CASASGENEKLFF. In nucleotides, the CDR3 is TGTGCCAGCGCGTCGGGAGAAAATGAAAAACTGTTTTTT.

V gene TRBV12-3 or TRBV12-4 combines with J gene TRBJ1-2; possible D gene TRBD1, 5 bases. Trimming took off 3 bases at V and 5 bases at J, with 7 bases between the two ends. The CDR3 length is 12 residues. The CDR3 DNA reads TGTGCCAGCAGTTTCCAGGGATATGGCTACACCTTC. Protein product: CASSFQGYGYTF.

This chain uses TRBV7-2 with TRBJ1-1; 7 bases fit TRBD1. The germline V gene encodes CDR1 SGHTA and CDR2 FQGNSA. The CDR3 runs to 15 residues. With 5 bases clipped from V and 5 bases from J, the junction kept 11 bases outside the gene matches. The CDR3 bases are TGTGCCAGCAGCCCATACAGGGGATTGGTAACTGAAGCTTTCTTT. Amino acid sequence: CASSPYRGLVTEAFF.

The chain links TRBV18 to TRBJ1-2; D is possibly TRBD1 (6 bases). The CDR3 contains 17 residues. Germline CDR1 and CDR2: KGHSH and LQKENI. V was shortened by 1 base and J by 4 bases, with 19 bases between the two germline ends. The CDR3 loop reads CASSPLDSGVISYGYTF. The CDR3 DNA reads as TGTGCCAGCTCACCACTGGACAGCGGGGTGATCAGCTATGGCTACACCTTC.

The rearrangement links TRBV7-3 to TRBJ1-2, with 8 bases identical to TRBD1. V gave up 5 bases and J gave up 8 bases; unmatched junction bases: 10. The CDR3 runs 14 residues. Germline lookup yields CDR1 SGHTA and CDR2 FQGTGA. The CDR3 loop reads CASSTGQGTGGYTF. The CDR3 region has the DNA TGTGCCAGCAGCACCGGACAGGGAACGGGGGGCTACACCTTC.

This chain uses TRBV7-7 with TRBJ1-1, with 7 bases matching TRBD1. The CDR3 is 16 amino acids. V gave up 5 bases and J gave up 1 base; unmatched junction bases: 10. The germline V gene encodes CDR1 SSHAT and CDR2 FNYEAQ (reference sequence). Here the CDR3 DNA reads TGTGCCAGCAGCCCAATAACCGGGACAGCGAACACTGAAGCTTTCTTT. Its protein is CASSPITGTANTEAFF.

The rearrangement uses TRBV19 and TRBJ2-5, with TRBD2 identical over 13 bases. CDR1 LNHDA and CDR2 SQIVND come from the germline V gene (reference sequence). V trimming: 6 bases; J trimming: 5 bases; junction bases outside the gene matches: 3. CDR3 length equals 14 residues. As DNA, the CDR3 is TGTGCCAGTAGCTCGACTAGCGGGGGGGAGACCCAGTACTTC. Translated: CASSSTSGGETQYF.

The CDR3 DNA reads TGTGCCATCAGTCCATCTCTAGCGTTGGGGGCCAACGTCCTGACTTTC. This sequence encodes CAISPSLALGANVLTF. The chain carries TRBV10-3 and TRBJ2-6; D possibly corresponds to TRBD2 (6 bases). The CDR3 loop spans 16 amino acids. Germline V gene data show CDR1 as ENHRY and CDR2 as SYGVKD. V shed 5 bases and J shed 4 bases, with 15 bases lying between them.

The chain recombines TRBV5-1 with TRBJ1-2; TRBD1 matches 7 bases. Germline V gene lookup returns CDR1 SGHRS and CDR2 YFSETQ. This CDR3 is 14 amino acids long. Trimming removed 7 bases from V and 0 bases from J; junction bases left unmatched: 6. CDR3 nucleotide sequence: TGCGCCAGCGCAACCGGGACAGCTAACTATGGCTACACCTTC. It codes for CASATGTANYGYTF.